This T cell receptor (beta chain) was sequenced in a study of vaccination and CD4 T cells after COVID-19 (dated by TCRdb to between 2022 and 2023). With respect to the entire study: SARS-CoV-2 positivity had been established in the convalescent patients by nasal swab PCR, and mild disease was recorded in several of these patients and severe disease in one. The convalescent cohort comprised six males and four females, including two Hispanic individuals, seven Caucasians, two Asians and one multiracial person. Participants got two doses of the Pfizer-BioNTech BNT162b2 vaccine (n=8) or two doses of the Moderna mRNA-1273 vaccine (n=2). Post-COVID blood samples from convalescent patients were collected a median of 101 days after diagnosis, with a range of roughly 30 to 170 days. Post-vaccine blood samples were obtained a median of approximately 74 days after the second vaccine dose, with a range of about 12 to 241 days. The cultures were stimulated with overlapping spike peptide pools from SARS-CoV-2 and from the common cold coronaviruses HCoV-NL63, HCoV-OC43 and HCoV-229E. Control cultures used a CEFX viral epitope pool as positive control, an HIV-1 Nef peptide pool as negative control, or no peptide. In around nine COVID-19 convalescent patients and several infection-naive healthy vaccine recipients, the spike-specific CD4+ TCR repertoire before mRNA vaccination was compared with the repertoire after mRNA vaccination. General conclusions and limits of the study: Of the vaccine-specific clones found in convalescent patients, nearly all (304 of 307) were mono-reactive for SARS-CoV-2 spike instead of being cross-reactive with common cold coronaviruses. The number of convalescent patients in the study was relatively small, and the study did not examine early timepoints following natural infection. The median count of SARS-CoV-2-reactive clonotypes went up from approximately 20 after infection to a few dozen after vaccination, although the change was not significant. Among the post-vaccine SARS-CoV-2-reactive clones in convalescent patients, a median 86.3% showed up only after vaccination, which suggests vaccine-specific priming.

For this clonotype: Its antigen is unknown. Nothing much larger sits one base from this clone, and base qualities are not available.

Reading the germline V gene (reference sequence) gives CDR1 LNHDA and CDR2 SQIVND. The CDR3, from cysteine to phenylalanine, totals 15 residues. The only DNA kept is the CDR3, 45 bases in frame from the first base. V loses 5 bases of germline sequence and J loses 7 bases, and the interval between the two ends is 18 bases. The library was obtained by PCR. TCR sequencing of DNA from cultured CD4+ T cells used the Oncomine TCR Beta short-read assay at the Johns Hopkins FTIC core. The QIAamp micro DNA kit was used to extract genomic DNA from the cultured CD4+ T cells. Oncomine TCR Beta libraries made from cultured CD4+ T cells were pooled using unique dual indexes and sequenced on an Illumina iSeq 100. As for the authors' bioinformatics: Non-productive sequences were removed, and CDR3s not starting with C, not ending with F or W, or shorter than 7 amino acids were discarded. The MANAFEST web application identified antigen-specific clonotypes by comparing peptide-stimulated wells against reference wells and other culture wells. For a clone to be called positive, the clone needed an FDR below 0.05, an odds ratio above 5, and a productive frequency above 0.1% in at least two of three replicate wells. Cross-reactive clonotypes were defined as significantly expanded in both SARS-CoV-2 spike wells and at least one common cold coronavirus spike condition. Similarity between CDR3 sequences was evaluated in R version 3.6.1 using Levenshtein distances (stringdist) and unrooted phylogenetic trees (ape). The public reads were reanalyzed by TCRdb: fastp trimming at Q25, MiXCR alignment, in-frame beta chains only. Each CDR3 protein appears once, grouped with its most common genes and DNA. For this entry, the V and J calls and clone size follow TCRdb and not the study's own pipeline. The sample profile shows almost 6,500 distinct CDR3 sequences; around 79% of them were found once. Around 20% of the sample is taken by the ten largest.

What the treatment or condition label conveys for this sample: approximately 9-day PBMC culture with coronavirus spike peptide pools or control peptides (ViraFEST assay). The study used the ViraFEST assay, which expanded antigen-specific T cells with peptide pools and then identified expanded clonotypes by TCR sequencing. The positive SARS-CoV-2 PCR tests of the convalescent patients were dated from March to December 2020, before the Alpha, Beta and Delta variants emerged in the United States. Each well held 2.2 million or so PBMCs cultured in IMDM containing about 5% human AB serum and approximately 9.8 IU/ml IL-2, with 7.5 to 10 ug/ml peptide pools added. On days 3 and 7, half of the culture medium was replaced with fresh IL-2-containing medium. After about 11 days of culture, CD4+ T cells were isolated by negative selection using the EasySep CD4+ T cell isolation kit. Ficoll-Paque Plus gradient centrifugation was used to isolate PBMCs from whole blood, and the isolated PBMCs were then either used fresh or cryopreserved at -140C. In general, triplicate wells were set up for every culture condition.

Here the chain combines TRBV19 and TRBJ1-5; TRBD1 could be the D gene, as 6 bases match. This TCR was recovered from a human donor who had recovered from COVID-19. The sample was CD4+ T cells from blood, cultured in vitro. CDR3 sequence: CASSARDISFQPQHF. The sequenced DNA is TGTGCCAGTAGTGCCCGGGACATCAGCTTCCAGCCCCAGCATTTT. Beyond the CDR3, the reference TRBV19 and TRBJ1-5 genes provide the residues; the full variable domain reads: DGGITQSPKYLFRKEGQNVTLSCEQNLNHDAMYWYRQDPGQGLRLIYYSQIVNDFQKGDIAEGYSVSREKKESFPLTVTSAQKNPTAFYLCASSARDISFQPQHFGDGTRLSIL.